A single sample gave rise to the 16 T cell receptor beta chains below, sequenced in a study of technical replicates of blood from a handful of donors. Using immunoSEQ multiplex PCR, the repertoire was profiled, and TCRdb retains in-frame clones only, with some absent. The sample yields some 76,000 clones, nearly 99% seen once. Sequences were obtained from T cells isolated from PBMCs. These receptor sequences come from a human donor in good health.

The V and J genes are TRBV6-6 and TRBJ2-7, with 9 positions matching TRBD2. V gave up 0 bases and J gave up 6 bases; unmatched junction bases: 3. Per the germline V gene, CDR1 is MNHNY and CDR2 is SVGAGI (reference sequence). This CDR3 has 14 residues. The CDR3 here is CASSYSGLASEQYF. The CDR3 DNA reads TGTGCCAGCAGTTACTCGGGACTAGCAAGCGAGCAGTACTTC.

The chain joins TRBV9 to TRBJ2-5; D not certain. Germline CDR1 is SGDLS and CDR2 is YYNGEE. The CDR3 loop spans 14 amino acids. Deletions cut 4 bases from V and 2 bases from J, with 12 bases between. CDR3 residues: CASSTIIDQETQYF. For the CDR3, the DNA is TGTGCCAGCAGCACAATAATCGATCAAGAGACCCAGTACTTC.

The V gene is TRBV5-4, the J gene TRBJ2-7, with D perhaps TRBD2 (6 bases). The CDR3 has 11 amino acids. CDR1 is SGHNT, CDR2 YYREEE, per germline (reference sequence). This CDR3 reads CAWEDSYEQYF. For the CDR3, the DNA is TGTGCTTGGGAGGACTCCTACGAGCAGTACTTC.

The CDR3 coding sequence is TGTGCCAGCAGCCTCTGGGGGACTAGCGGGAACACCGGGGAGCTGTTTTTT. Protein: CASSLWGTSGNTGELFF. V usage is TRBV7-3 and J usage is TRBJ2-2; 11 bases agree with TRBD2. This CDR3 region has 17 residues. Looked up from germline, CDR1 is SGHTA and CDR2 is FQGTGA. The trim removed 5 bases at V and 1 base at J, leaving 6 bases unmatched.

The chain has TRBV18 and TRBJ2-7; TRBD2 matches 7 bases. After removal of 2 bases from V and 0 bases from J, the junction contained 7 bases not matched to a gene. The CDR3 is 16 amino acids. Germline-derived CDR1 and CDR2 are KGHSH and LQKENI. CDR3 DNA: TGTGCCAGCTCACCATTCTTAGCGGGTAGCTCCTACGAGCAGTACTTC. Its protein is CASSPFLAGSSYEQYF.

The chain carries TRBV2 and TRBJ2-1; D perhaps matches TRBD2 (6 bases). Looked up from germline, CDR1 is SNHLY and CDR2 is FYNNEI. The CDR3 is made up of 12 amino acids. V gave up 7 bases and J gave up 7 bases, with 11 bases separating them. CDR3 in DNA: TGTGCCAGCACAACGGGAGTAAATGAGCAGTTCTTC. Protein sequence: CASTTGVNEQFF.

The J gene is TRBJ2-3, the V gene TRBV29-1, with 12 bases identical to TRBD2. There are 15 residues in the CDR3. Germline values: CDR1 SQVTM, CDR2 ANQGSEA. V dropped 7 bases and J dropped 6; count of bases not matched to a gene: 11. CDR3: CSAILLAGGADTQYF. CDR3 coding DNA: TGCAGCGCGATACTCCTAGCGGGAGGGGCCGATACGCAGTATTTT.

The chain combines TRBV7-2 with TRBJ2-5; D gene unclear. In germline, CDR1 is SGHTA, CDR2 FQGNSA. The V end lost 1 base, the J end lost 3 bases, and 6 bases lay between the germline ends. The CDR3 is made up of 13 amino acids. The DNA for the CDR3 is TGTGCCAGCAGCTTAGGGGCCAAAGAGACCCAGTACTTC. Its translation: CASSLGAKETQYF.

The gene calls are TRBV15 and TRBJ2-7; 8 bases align to TRBD2. Germline-derived CDR1 and CDR2 are LNHNV and YYDKDF (reference sequence). Trimming removed 0 bases from V and 6 bases from J; junction bases left unmatched: 4. The CDR3 extends over 14 amino acids. Here the CDR3 reads CATSRETSVIEQYF. The CDR3 DNA is TGTGCCACCAGCAGAGAGACTAGCGTAATCGAGCAGTACTTC. Looking up the rest from reference TRBV15 and TRBJ2-7 gives the full variable domain: DAMVIQNPRYQVTQFGKPVTLSCSQTLNHNVMYWYQQKSSQAPKLLFHYYDKDFNNEADTPDNFQSRRPNTSFCFLDIRSPGLGDTAMYLCATSRETSVIEQYFGPGTRLTVT.

The chain couples TRBV7-9 to TRBJ1-1; 10 bases line up with TRBD1. The germline V gene has CDR1 SEHNR and CDR2 FQNEAQ (reference sequence). The CDR3 is made up of 13 amino acids. The V and J ends lost 8 bases and 7 bases, in that order; junction bases with no gene match: 7. CDR3 sequence (DNA): TGTGCCAGCTTTCGTGGGACAGGGGATGAAGCTTTCTTT. Protein sequence: CASFRGTGDEAFF.

The V gene is TRBV5-4, the J gene TRBJ2-5, with TRBD2 matching 12 bases. V lost 4 bases, J lost 4 bases, and 2 bases stayed unmatched. This CDR3 comprises 14 residues. The germline gives CDR1 SGHNT, CDR2 YYREEE (reference sequence). The CDR3 DNA reads as TGTGCCAGCAGCCCGGGACTAGCGGGAGAGACCCAGTACTTC. Its translation: CASSPGLAGETQYF.

V gene TRBV4-1 combines with J gene TRBJ2-7, with 9 bases lining up with TRBD1. CDR3 length: 17 residues. The germline CDR1 and CDR2 sequences are MGHRA and YSYEKL. The ends lost 2 bases at V and 5 bases at J; junction bases unmatched: 13. The CDR3 nucleotides read TGCGCCAGCAGCCAATTTCTTTCGACCGGGACAGGGCACGAGCAGTACTTC. This gives the protein CASSQFLSTGTGHEQYF.

This CDR3 is CASSQDPWPQETQYF. The CDR3 DNA reads as TGTGCCAGCAGCCAAGATCCGTGGCCGCAAGAGACCCAGTACTTC. This rearrangement joins TRBV4-2 to TRBJ2-5; D is uncertain. This CDR3 spans 15 amino acids. The V and J ends lost 0 bases and 2 bases respectively, with 10 bases between them. CDR1 LGHNA and CDR2 YNFKEQ come from the germline V gene.

The chain uses TRBV7-3 and TRBJ2-2; D not certain. There are 13 residues in the CDR3. V was trimmed by 2 bases and J by 4 bases, leaving 5 bases between them. The germline V gene encodes CDR1 SGHTA and CDR2 FQGTGA. CDR3 bases: TGTGCCAGCAGCTTATACTCCACCGGGGAGCTGTTTTTT. Translating it yields CASSLYSTGELFF.

CDR3 DNA: TGTGCCAGCAGCCCAACAGGGGGATTTAACAATGAGCAGTTCTTC. Amino acid sequence: CASSPTGGFNNEQFF. The chain combines TRBV6-5 with TRBJ2-1; 8 bases fit TRBD1. V dropped 6 bases and J dropped 5; count of bases not matched to a gene: 9. The CDR3 spans 15 residues. Germline CDR1 reads MNHEY; CDR2 reads SVGAGI.

This chain uses TRBV18 with TRBJ2-3; no reliable D call. CDR1 KGHSH and CDR2 LQKENI come from the germline V gene. The CDR3 length is 13 residues. V was clipped by 3 bases and J by 0 bases, with 4 bases between them. CDR3 in amino acids: CASSPSSTDTQYF. DNA for the CDR3: TGTGCCAGCTCACCCTCTAGCACAGATACGCAGTATTTT.